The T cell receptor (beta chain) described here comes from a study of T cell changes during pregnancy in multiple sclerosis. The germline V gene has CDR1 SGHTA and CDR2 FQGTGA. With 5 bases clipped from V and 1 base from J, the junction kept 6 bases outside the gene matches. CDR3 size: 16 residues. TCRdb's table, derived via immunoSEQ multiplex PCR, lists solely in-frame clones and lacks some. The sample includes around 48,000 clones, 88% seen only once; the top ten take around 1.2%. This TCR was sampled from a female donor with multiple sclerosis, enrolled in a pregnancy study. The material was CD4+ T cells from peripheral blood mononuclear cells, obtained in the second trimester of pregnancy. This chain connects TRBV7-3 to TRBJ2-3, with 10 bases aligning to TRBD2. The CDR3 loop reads CASSPRSGRGTDTQYF. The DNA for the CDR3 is TGTGCCAGCAGCCCGCGAAGCGGGAGGGGCACAGATACGCAGTATTTT.